This entry lists 9 T cell receptor beta chains sequenced from one sample in a study of beta chain features in type 1 diabetes. Study-wide points: Shorter TCRB CDR3s, moderately but significantly so, were found in Type 1 diabetes patients in all four CD4+ subsets.

These receptors lack a known antigen. Expressed TCRB transcripts were sequenced because the entire RNA isolate underwent reverse transcription. TCRdb's copy holds only in-frame clones and misses some; the assay was immunoSEQ multiplex PCR. In the table there are hundreds of thousands of clones, around 9.9% of which are singletons. Sequenced sample: naive CD4+ T cells from blood. The receptor set was obtained from a man aged 25-45 years with type 1 diabetes.

In its sample, this clone was seen a few times. The chain is built from TRBV9 and TRBJ2-5, with D perhaps TRBD1 (5 bases). Trimming took 4 bases from V and 2 from J, leaving 12 bases between them. Germline CDR1 reads SGDLS; CDR2 reads YYNGEE. The CDR3 is 14 residues long. The CDR3 reads CASSFSTEQETQYF. For the CDR3, the DNA is TGTGCCAGCAGCTTTTCGACAGAACAAGAGACCCAGTACTTC.

This chain uses TRBV10-3 with TRBJ2-5, with D tentatively TRBD1 (6 bases). Per germline, CDR1 ENHRY and CDR2 SYGVKD. Trimming took off 3 bases at V and 4 bases at J, with 12 bases between the two ends. This CDR3 comprises 14 residues. This chain's CDR3 is CAISDRQGIETQYF. In DNA form, the CDR3 reads TGTGCCATCAGTGACCGGCAGGGGATAGAGACCCAGTACTTC.

This clone was counted only a few times. The chain has TRBV5-1 and TRBJ2-5; possible D gene TRBD1, 6 bases. This CDR3 has 15 amino acids. Germline V gene data show CDR1 as SGHRS and CDR2 as YFSETQ. The V gene lost 2 bases and the J gene lost 5 bases, with 16 bases spanning the gap. The CDR3 coding sequence is TGCGCCAGCAGCTTTTCAGGACAGCCTGCCGAGACCCAGTACTTC. As protein: CASSFSGQPAETQYF.

This clone has a handful of counts. This chain uses TRBV5-1 with TRBJ1-1; D unresolved. The germline V gene has CDR1 SGHRS and CDR2 YFSETQ. V lost 6 bases to trimming and J lost 1 base, with 13 bases between them. The CDR3 totals 14 residues. In nucleotides, the CDR3 is TGCGCCAGCAACCATGGAGAGGGGAACACTGAAGCTTTCTTT. Protein product: CASNHGEGNTEAFF.

The V call is TRBV9, the J call TRBJ2-3; D gene uncertain. Germline-derived CDR1 and CDR2 are SGDLS and YYNGEE. The CDR3 is 14 residues long. Trimming removed 6 bases from V and 0 bases from J, with 11 bases in between. CDR3: CASKSAASTDTQYF. Here the CDR3 DNA reads TGTGCCAGCAAATCGGCGGCTAGCACAGATACGCAGTATTTT.

The chain links TRBV7-9 to TRBJ1-1, with D tentatively TRBD1 (5 bases). Trimming took 6 bases from V and 1 from J, leaving 12 bases between them. The CDR3 extends over 14 amino acids. Germline V CDR1 and CDR2: SEHNR, FQNEAQ (reference sequence). The CDR3, as DNA: TGTGCCAGCAGTCAGCAGGGCCAGAACACTGAAGCTTTCTTT. Its translation: CASSQQGQNTEAFF.

This clone has a handful of counts. The chain has TRBV9 and TRBJ2-7; TRBD1 is a possible D gene (6 bases). The CDR3 extends over 15 amino acids. Trimming shortened V by 2 bases and J by 0 bases, and 12 bases separated the two germline ends. Germline V CDR1 and CDR2: SGDLS, YYNGEE. The CDR3 DNA reads as TGTGCCAGCAGCGTGCCAGGACAGCCCTCCTACGAGCAGTACTTC. Protein sequence: CASSVPGQPSYEQYF. Looking up the rest from reference TRBV9 and TRBJ2-7 gives the full variable domain: DSGVTQTPKHLITATGQRVTLRCSPRSGDLSVYWYQQSLDQGLQFLIQYYNGEERAKGNILERFSAQQFPDLHSELNLSSLELGDSALYFCASSVPGQPSYEQYFGPGTRLTVT.

This sequence joins TRBV18 and TRBJ2-2, with 10 bases fitting TRBD2. With V trimmed by 5 bases and J by 3 bases, 3 bases remained unmatched. The V gene's germline CDR1 is KGHSH and CDR2 LQKENI. CDR3 length: 15 amino acids. The CDR3 is CASSSTSGDTGELFF. The CDR3 DNA reads TGTGCCAGCTCATCTACTAGCGGGGACACCGGGGAGCTGTTTTTT.

The CDR3 coding sequence is TGTGCCAGCAGCACTGGACAGGGGCTCTACGAGCAGTACTTC. It codes for CASSTGQGLYEQYF. The chain carries TRBV7-2 and TRBJ2-7; 9 positions match TRBD1. The CDR3 runs 14 residues. The germline V gene has CDR1 SGHTA and CDR2 FQGNSA. V shed 5 bases and J 3 bases; nucleotides not matched to a gene: 5.